This T cell receptor (beta chain) is from a study of Graves' ophthalmopathy and Graves' hyperthyroidism. In the study overall: Hyperthyroidism showing no ophthalmopathy within 18 months of follow-up was stable. Points from the study as a whole: Sensitivity reached 70.59% and specificity under 85% when the model predicted ophthalmopathy progression. Classification of ophthalmopathy versus stable hyperthyroidism by a 13-signature model yielded around 91% sensitivity and approximately 79% specificity.

The CDR3 length is 15 residues. The germline gives CDR1 SGHVS, CDR2 FQNEAQ. The J segment lost 2 bases and the V segment lost 6 bases, leaving 7 bases of the junction unmatched. Using RNA transcripts, the TCR beta CDR3 regions were amplified. Scientists carried out first-round RT-PCR using HTBI primers and then a second-round multiplex PCR. TCRdb passed the multiplex PCR reads through MiXCR, listing each CDR3 protein once. The sample holds about 1.2 million distinct CDR3 sequences, about 35% seen once. To note about this clonotype: Its antigen is still unknown.

The TCR sequence derives from an adult man with Graves' hyperthyroidism. The chain is built from TRBV7-8 and TRBJ1-2; 9 positions agree with TRBD1. The specimen was peripheral blood or thyroid tissue (not recorded which). The CDR3 bases are TGTGCCAGCAGGTCTGGGACAGGGATGAACTATGGCTACACCTTC. Translating it yields CASRSGTGMNYGYTF.